These 7 T cell receptor beta chains came from one sample sequenced in a study of T cells in Graves' hyperthyroidism and ophthalmopathy. Amplified regions were TCR beta CDR3 sequences from RNA transcripts. First-round RT-PCR with HTBI primers amplified the TCR CDR3 region. MiXCR, applied by TCRdb to the multiplex PCR reads, yields one record per CDR3 protein. The sample lists 80,000 to 100,000 distinct CDR3 sequences; approximately 39% were seen once. The source material was peripheral blood or thyroid tissue (not recorded which). These TCRs come from a woman aged 25 to 39 with Graves' hyperthyroidism.

This clonotype occurred many times. The chain employs TRBV28 and TRBJ2-7, with no clear D. V was trimmed by 6 bases and J by 4 bases, leaving 7 bases between them. The CDR3 consists of 11 residues. Per the germline V gene, CDR1 is MDHEN and CDR2 is SYDVKM. For the CDR3, the DNA is TGTGCCAGCAGCCGCCGTTACGAGCAGTACTTC. Translation gives CASSRRYEQYF.

In this sample, this clonotype turned up many times. The rearrangement links TRBV7-9 to TRBJ1-5; 9 positions agree with TRBD1. The CDR3 covers 15 residues. Germline CDR1 and CDR2: SEHNR and FQNEAQ (reference sequence). The junction had 9 bases not matched to a gene; V was cut back by 5 bases and J by 7 bases. The CDR3: CASSSGQGTGQPQHF. In DNA form, the CDR3 reads TGTGCCAGCAGCAGCGGACAGGGGACGGGGCAGCCCCAGCATTTT.

The table lists this clonotype with a few counts. This may stem from a read error, because a much larger clone lies one nucleotide away. The gene calls are TRBV5-1 and TRBJ2-5; no reliable D call. The CDR3 spans 16 residues. CDR1 SGHRS and CDR2 YFSETQ come from the germline V gene. V was clipped by 1 base and J by 4 bases, with 17 bases between them. CDR3 bases: TGCGCCAGCAGCTTGAGGGCGGCCCAGCGAGGAGAGACCCAGTACTTC. Protein product: CASSLRAAQRGETQYF.

This clonotype has at least ten counts. The J gene is TRBJ2-7, the V gene TRBV6-6; D call uncertain. The germline gives CDR1 MNHNY, CDR2 SVGAGI (reference sequence). V shed 5 bases and J shed 2 bases, with 4 bases lying between them. This CDR3 contains 11 residues. The CDR3 bases are TGTGCCAGCAGTATTACCTACGAGCAGTACTTC. Translation gives CASSITYEQYF.

The chain joins TRBV7-2 to TRBJ1-2, with unresolved D. V was pared by 1 base and J by 8 bases, with 11 bases between. The length of the CDR3 is 13 residues. CDR1 SGHTA and CDR2 FQGNSA come from the germline V gene. CDR3 nucleotide sequence: TGTGCCAGCAGCTTAGGCCAACGAAACGGCTACACCTTC. This sequence encodes CASSLGQRNGYTF.

This clonotype has a count of ten or more. The chain carries TRBV2 and TRBJ2-5; D gene unclear. The CDR3 length is 14 residues. Trimming shortened V by 7 bases and J by 3 bases, and 15 bases separated the two germline ends. Germline V gene data show CDR1 as SNHLY and CDR2 as FYNNEI. CDR3 sequence (DNA): TGTGCCAGCATGAGGAAACAACTAAAAGAGACCCAGTACTTC. Its protein is CASMRKQLKETQYF.

In DNA form, the CDR3 reads TGTGCCAGCAGCCAAGAAAGCCTACAGACCAAATCTGGAAACACCATATATTTT. Its translation: CASSQESLQTKSGNTIYF. The V call is TRBV4-2, the J call TRBJ1-3; D unclear. Trimming stripped 0 bases from V and 1 base from J, with 16 bases between. This CDR3 has 18 residues. Germline V lookup: CDR1 LGHNA, CDR2 YNFKEQ.